What follows is one T cell receptor beta chain and its context. Authors' processing steps: Amplification of reference gene primers provided the estimated nucleated cell counts. The repertoire was sequenced with immunoSEQ multiplex PCR; TCRdb's copy has only in-frame clones and lacks some. D and trimming were read from the DNA, whereas the V and J calls and clone size are those reported in that table. Of around 70,000 clones listed, more than 75% are singletons. The CDR3 contains 15 residues. V lost 5 bases and J lost 0, with 11 bases in between. From germline, CDR1 is MNHEY and CDR2 SVGAGI. This specimen belongs to a study of blood T cell repertoires in COVID-19. About the study: T cells, B-cell-depleted T cells, or PBMCs supplied cDNA or gDNA.

This TCR came from a human donor in a cohort sampled during active COVID-19. The rearrangement uses TRBV6-5 and TRBJ1-5; tentative D call: TRBD1 (5 bases). The sequenced sample was peripheral blood. For the CDR3, the DNA is TGTGCCAGCAGTCTCGGACATTATAGCAATCAGCCCCAGCATTTT. It encodes CASSLGHYSNQPQHF.